These 17 T cell receptor beta chains were sequenced from one sample in a study of T cell repertoires in cytomegalovirus infection. These TCRs' antigens remain unknown. One entry per CDR3 protein, called by TCRdb with MiXCR from the reads. Of under 450,000 distinct CDR3 sequences in the sample, about 34% were seen once. The material was cultured PBMCs, obtained from culture after CMV antigen stimulation. The receptors here all came from a human donor in good health (CMV status not recorded). Some clones in this sample may be carry-over from other donors' samples.

There are a few counts of this clonotype. This chain joins TRBV7-2 and TRBJ1-2; D gene uncertain. The CDR3 is made up of 13 amino acids. V lost 0 bases to trimming and J lost 4 bases, with 6 bases between them. The germline gives CDR1 SGHTA, CDR2 FQGNSA. The CDR3 sequence: CASSLAGPYGYTF. CDR3 DNA sequence: TGTGCCAGCAGCTTAGCCGGCCCCTATGGCTACACCTTC.

This clonotype was observed a handful of times. The chain recombines TRBV4-1 with TRBJ1-2; 9 bases are shared with TRBD1. The CDR3 has 17 residues. Trimming took 1 base from V and 4 from J; bases not matched to a gene: 10. The V gene's germline CDR1 is MGHRA and CDR2 YSYEKL. CDR3 nucleotide sequence: TGCGCCAGCAGCCAAGGTTTTCGGGACAGGGCCGGCTATGGCTACACCTTC. This sequence encodes CASSQGFRDRAGYGYTF.

This clonotype was found many times. The CDR3 loop is CASSYDTVINEQFF. CDR3 coding DNA: TGTGCCAGCAGCTATGACACAGTTATCAATGAGCAGTTCTTC. The J gene is TRBJ2-1, the V gene TRBV7-2; D uncertain. The V gene lost 4 bases and the J gene lost 6 bases, with 13 bases spanning the gap. Germline values: CDR1 SGHTA, CDR2 FQGNSA. The CDR3 extends over 14 amino acids.

This clonotype was seen a few times. V usage is TRBV9 and J usage is TRBJ2-3, with a tentative D call TRBD2 (6 bases). The CDR3 length is 16 residues. CDR1 SGDLS and CDR2 YYNGEE come from the germline V gene. Trimming removed 0 bases at V and 0 bases at J, with 11 bases between. The CDR3 coding sequence is TGTGCCAGCAGCGTAGAGAGCGGGCAGAGCACAGATACGCAGTATTTT. Its protein product is CASSVESGQSTDTQYF.

The chain links TRBV5-1 to TRBJ2-2, with 7 bases aligning to TRBD2. The V segment lost 4 bases and the J segment 0 bases; nucleotides outside the gene matches: 9. Germline V lookup: CDR1 SGHRS, CDR2 YFSETQ. The CDR3 length is 17 residues. The CDR3 sequence is CASSQKTGGTNTGELFF. CDR3 nucleotide sequence: TGCGCCAGCAGCCAAAAAACGGGAGGCACGAACACCGGGGAGCTGTTTTTT.

V and J are TRBV12-3 or TRBV12-4 and TRBJ2-1; no reliable D call. This CDR3 contains 15 residues. Trimming removed 3 bases from V and 7 bases from J, with 16 bases in between. The CDR3 reads CASSFNRQLSNEQFF. The CDR3 bases are TGTGCCAGCAGTTTTAACCGGCAATTGTCAAATGAGCAGTTCTTC.

The CDR3 sequence: CASSFGPLDTQYF. The CDR3 bases are TGCGCCAGCAGCTTCGGTCCGTTAGACACGCAGTATTTT. This chain joins TRBV5-1 and TRBJ2-3; D is unclear. Germline values: CDR1 SGHRS, CDR2 YFSETQ. Trimming pared 2 bases from V and 9 bases from J, leaving 13 bases between. The CDR3 sequence is 13 residues long. The whole variable domain, remainder taken from reference TRBV5-1 and TRBJ2-3, is KAGVTQTPRYLIKTRGQQVTLSCSPISGHRSVSWYQQTPGQGLQFLFEYFSETQRNKGNFPGRFSGRQFSNSRSEMNVSTLELGDSALYLCASSFGPLDTQYFGPGTRLTVL.

The CDR3 region is CASSYGGLKYEQYF. The CDR3 coding sequence is TGTGCCAGCAGTTACGGGGGACTAAAATACGAGCAGTACTTC. The chain joins TRBV6-2 or TRBV6-3 to TRBJ2-7; 7 bases match TRBD2. Losses at the gene ends were 2 bases for V and 4 bases for J; bases not matched to a gene: 5. This CDR3 has 14 amino acids. From germline, CDR1 is MNHEY and CDR2 SVGEGT.

V and J are TRBV7-2 and TRBJ1-2; D uncertain. The CDR3 totals 14 residues. The V gene lost 1 base and the J gene lost 3 bases, with 9 bases spanning the gap. Germline lookup yields CDR1 SGHTA and CDR2 FQGNSA. CDR3 in amino acids: CASSLEERDYGYTF. The CDR3 nucleotides are TGTGCCAGCAGCTTAGAAGAGAGGGACTATGGCTACACCTTC.

This clonotype showed up many times. The rearrangement joins TRBV7-2 to TRBJ1-4; tentatively, D is TRBD1 (6 bases). The CDR3 contains 16 residues. V was pared by 5 bases and J by 5 bases, with 18 bases between. Looked up from germline, CDR1 is SGHTA and CDR2 is FQGNSA. This CDR3 is CASSPGTTTTNEKLFF. The CDR3 bases are TGTGCCAGCAGCCCCGGGACAACCACTACAAATGAAAAACTGTTTTTT.

The chain combines TRBV3-1 with TRBJ2-3; 8 bases are shared with TRBD2. CDR3 length: 17 residues. Germline values: CDR1 LGHDT, CDR2 YNNKEL (reference sequence). Trimming removed 1 base from V and 2 bases from J; junction bases left unmatched: 8. The CDR3 DNA is TGTGCCAGCAGCCAAGGACTAGCGACCCGTCCCACAGATACGCAGTATTTT. Translation gives CASSQGLATRPTDTQYF.

Remarks on this clonotype: The germline gene is not matched at one end of the junction; a read error may be the cause. This chain connects TRBV20-1 to TRBJ2-2, with D possibly being TRBD2 (6 bases). The V gene's germline CDR1 is DFQATT and CDR2 SNEGSKA (reference sequence). The CDR3 has 14 amino acids. The chain's CDR3 is CSARDARKTGGLFF. Here the CDR3 DNA reads TGCAGTGCTAGAGATGCTCGGAAGACCGGGGGGCTGTTTTTT.

This clonotype was recorded many times. The chain couples TRBV7-2 to TRBJ2-3, with D hard to call. Germline CDR1 reads SGHTA; CDR2 reads FQGNSA. This CDR3 contains 14 residues. V lost 8 bases and J 0 bases, leaving 12 bases between the germline ends. CDR3 coding DNA: TGTGCCAGCGGCCGTTGGGGTAGCACAGATACGCAGTATTTT. This translates into CASGRWGSTDTQYF.

This clonotype was counted many times. V gene TRBV28 combines with J gene TRBJ1-2; D ambiguous. This CDR3 region has 12 residues. Germline V CDR1 and CDR2: MDHEN, SYDVKM. Trimming left V 6 bases short and J 2 bases short, with 7 bases between. CDR3 DNA sequence: TGTGCCAGCAGCTTAACCAACTATGGCTACACCTTC. Encoded protein: CASSLTNYGYTF.

The genes are TRBV6-2 or TRBV6-3 and TRBJ2-7; D possibly corresponds to TRBD2 (6 bases). The CDR3 is 15 residues long. Trimming removed 7 bases at V and 2 bases at J, with 18 bases between. Germline CDR1 is MNHEY and CDR2 is SVGEGT. The CDR3 sequence is CASNFTAGNPYEQYV. The CDR3 DNA follows: TGTGCCAGCAACTTTACGGCGGGGAATCCCTACGAGCAGTACGTC.

There are a few counts of this clonotype. The chain links TRBV11-2 to TRBJ1-1, with a possible D match to TRBD1 (5 bases). V gave up 6 bases and J gave up 4 bases, with 15 bases separating them. Germline values: CDR1 SGHAT, CDR2 FQNNGV. The CDR3 runs 14 residues. The CDR3 here is CASRDTGVSTEAFF. CDR3 in DNA: TGTGCCAGCAGAGATACGGGGGTGAGCACTGAAGCTTTCTTT. The full variable domain, completed using reference TRBV11-2 and TRBJ1-1, is EAGVAQSPRYKIIEKRQSVAFWCNPISGHATLYWYQQILGQGPKLLIQFQNNGVVDDSQLPKDRFSAERLKGVDSTLKIQPAKLEDSAVYLCASRDTGVSTEAFFGQGTRLTVV.

In this sample, this clonotype turned up many times. The rearrangement joins TRBV7-4 to TRBJ2-7; D is unclear. Germline lookup yields CDR1 SGHVT and CDR2 SQSDAQ. This CDR3 is 19 amino acids long. Trimming shortened V by 4 bases and J by 0 bases, and 25 bases separated the two germline ends. CDR3 region: CASSYTYGNRFFHSYEQYV. For the CDR3, the DNA is TGTGCCAGCAGCTACACCTATGGGAATAGGTTTTTCCACTCCTACGAGCAGTACGTC.